A single sample gave rise to the 2 T cell receptor beta chains below, sequenced in a study of identical twins (dated by TCRdb to about 2016). Libraries were made using 5' RACE. TCRdb shows the sequencer as Illumina HiSeq 2000. The public reads were reprocessed in TCRdb via fastp at Q25 and MiXCR, keeping in-frame beta chains. Rows merge per CDR3 protein into single entries with the most common DNA and genes. Present in this sample are about 100,000 distinct CDR3 sequences, 5.5% to 7% of which were seen just once. More than 10% of the sample is held by the ten biggest clonotypes. Specimen: memory T cells sorted from blood. Sample cell subset or site, as interpreted from the label and publication: CD45RO+ enriched T cells. All receptors derive from a woman aged 45-65 years in good health.

The chain combines TRBV20-1 with TRBJ2-1, with D tentatively TRBD1 or TRBD2 (6 bases each). Per germline, CDR1 DFQATT and CDR2 SNEGSKA (reference sequence). The CDR3 is 14 residues long. Deletions cut 0 bases from V and 9 bases from J, with 15 bases between. The CDR3 protein is CSARDLGGAGEQFF. CDR3 sequence (DNA): TGCAGTGCTAGAGATCTAGGGGGAGCGGGTGAGCAGTTCTTC.

This clonotype was observed a few times. The CDR3 here is CASTSTDTQYF. As DNA, the CDR3 is TGTGCCAGCACCAGCACAGATACGCAGTATTTT. The chain joins TRBV6-5 to TRBJ2-3, with D uncertain. The CDR3 has 11 residues. Germline V gene lookup returns CDR1 MNHEY and CDR2 SVGAGI. Trimming pared 7 bases from V and 0 bases from J, leaving 2 bases between.